This T cell receptor beta chain was sequenced in a study of cytomegalovirus exposure and HLA in healthy donors. Germline V CDR1 and CDR2: MNHEY, SVGAGI. V lost 2 bases, J lost 5 bases, and 9 bases lay in between. CDR3 length: 13 residues. Remarks on this clone: The sample holds other DNA sequences that translate to the same CDR3.

With 60 Vbeta and 13 Jbeta primers, the PCR was carried out. Libraries were prepared by immunoSEQ multiplex PCR; TCRdb keeps only in-frame clonotypes and omits some of them. Of some 100,000 clones listed, around 76% are singletons. Sequencing was carried out using PBMCs. The TCR sequence derives from a woman aged 50 to 60 in good health and CMV-seropositive. This chain uses TRBV6-5 with TRBJ1-1, with D possibly TRBD1 on 5 matching bases. The CDR3 DNA reads TGTGCCAGCAGTTACGGGGCAGGAACTGAAGCTTTCTTT. This translates into CASSYGAGTEAFF.